This section outlines one TCR beta chain sequence together with its context. The data were obtained in a study of blood T cell repertoires in COVID-19. On the study more broadly: Donors in the United States, Italy and Spain gave samples during acute or convalescent COVID-19. PBMCs, B-cell-depleted T cells, or T cells provided the cDNA or gDNA that made up the material.

In the original workflow: Estimation of nucleated cell counts relied on the amplification of reference gene primers. Sequencing was performed with immunoSEQ multiplex PCR; in TCRdb, only in-frame clones are kept and a portion is missing. V, J and clone size are those of that table, while D and trimming were read from the DNA. The table includes about 140,000 clones, 84% detected once. V lost 5 bases and J 4 bases, leaving 17 bases between the germline ends. Germline V lookup: CDR1 SGHVS, CDR2 FQNEAQ. This CDR3 is 15 amino acids long. The receptor was isolated from a woman aged 55 to 70 with acute or convalescent COVID-19. The chain is built from TRBV7-8 and TRBJ1-2, with no clear D. Material: peripheral blood. DNA of the CDR3: TGTGCCAGCAGCGCGTACCGACTGCCTCCCTATGGCTACACCTTC. It yields the protein CASSAYRLPPYGYTF.